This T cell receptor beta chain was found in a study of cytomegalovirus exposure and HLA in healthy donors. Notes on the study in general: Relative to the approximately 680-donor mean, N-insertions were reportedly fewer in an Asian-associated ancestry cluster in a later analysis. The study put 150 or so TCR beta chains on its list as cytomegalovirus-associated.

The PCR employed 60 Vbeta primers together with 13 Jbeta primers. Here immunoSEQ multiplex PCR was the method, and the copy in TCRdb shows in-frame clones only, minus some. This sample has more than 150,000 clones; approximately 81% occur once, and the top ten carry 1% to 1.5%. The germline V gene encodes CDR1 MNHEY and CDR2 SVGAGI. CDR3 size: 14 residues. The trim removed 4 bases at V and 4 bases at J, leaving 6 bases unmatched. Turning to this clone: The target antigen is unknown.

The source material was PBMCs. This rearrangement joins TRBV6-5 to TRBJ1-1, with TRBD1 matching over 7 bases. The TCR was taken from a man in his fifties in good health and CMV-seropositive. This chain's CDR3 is CASSSTGSVTEAFF. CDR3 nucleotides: TGTGCCAGCAGTTCGACAGGGAGCGTCACTGAAGCTTTCTTT.